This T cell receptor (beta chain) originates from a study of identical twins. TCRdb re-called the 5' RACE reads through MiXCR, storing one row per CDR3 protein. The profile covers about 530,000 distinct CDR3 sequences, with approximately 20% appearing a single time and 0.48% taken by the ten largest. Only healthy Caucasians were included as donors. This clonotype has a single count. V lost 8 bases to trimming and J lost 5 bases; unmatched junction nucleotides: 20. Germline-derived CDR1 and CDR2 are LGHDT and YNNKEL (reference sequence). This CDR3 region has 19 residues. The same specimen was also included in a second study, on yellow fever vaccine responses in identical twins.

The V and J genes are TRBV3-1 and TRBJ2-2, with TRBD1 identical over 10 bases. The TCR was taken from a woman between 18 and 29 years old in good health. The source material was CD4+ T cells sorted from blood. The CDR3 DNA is TGTGCCAGCTGTTTTTGGGACAGGGGTTTCGATAGGGGGACCGGGGAGCTGTTTTTT. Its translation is CASCFWDRGFDRGTGELFF.